Listed below are T cell receptor beta chains from one sample, sequenced in a study of cytomegalovirus exposure and HLA in healthy donors. The protocol was immunoSEQ multiplex PCR, while the TCRdb copy is restricted to in-frame clones and leaves out a portion. Among about 120,000 clones listed, 70% to 85% were seen once. The material sequenced was PBMCs. These receptor sequences come from a man in his forties in good health and CMV-seropositive. Each CDR3 is given with its conserved first and last residue. The D gene is left open where the match is weak. Size is omitted from some rows. Given values are once, few, many or a class for expanded clones.

j_gene	d_gene	abundance	v_gene	CDR3aa	CDR3nt
TRBJ2-5	NA	NA	TRBV6-6	CASNPGILETQYF	TGTGCCTCTAACCCCGGGATATTGGAGACCCAGTACTTC
TRBJ2-1	TRBD1	few	TRBV19	CASSSQGGQGAVGEQFF	TGTGCCAGTAGTTCCCAAGGGGGACAGGGGGCGGTCGGTGAGCAGTTCTTC
TRBJ2-1	TRBD2	NA	TRBV19	CASSISGLAQYNEQFF	TGTGCCAGTAGTATTTCAGGACTAGCGCAATACAATGAGCAGTTCTTC
TRBJ2-7	NA	few	TRBV6-5	CASSRQGPAYEQYF	TGTGCCAGCAGCCGGCAGGGGCCAGCCTACGAGCAGTACTTC
TRBJ2-3	NA	NA	TRBV4-3	CASSQDRGRGGRDTQYF	TGCGCCAGCAGCCAAGATCGGGGCAGGGGCGGCCGGGATACGCAGTATTTT
TRBJ2-7	NA	NA	TRBV28	CASRWGQSEQYF	TGTGCCAGCCGCTGGGGGCAGAGTGAGCAGTACTTC
TRBJ2-2	NA	NA	TRBV7-7	CASGQGGTGELFF	TGTGCCAGCGGGCAGGGGGGCACCGGGGAGCTGTTTTTT
TRBJ2-7	TRBD2	NA	TRBV7-2	CASSLPSGNWSYEQYF	TGTGCCAGCAGCTTACCTAGCGGGAATTGGTCCTACGAGCAGTACTTC
TRBJ1-6	TRBD1	NA	TRBV6-5	CASSRDREGSPLHF	TGTGCCAGCAGCCGGGACAGGGAGGGATCACCCCTCCACTTT
TRBJ2-7	TRBD2	NA	TRBV9	CASSEKLRGAVYEQYF	TGTGCCAGCAGCGAGAAACTGCGGGGGGCAGTCTACGAGCAGTACTTC
TRBJ1-1	TRBD1	NA	TRBV19	CASSTTGADTEAFF	TGTGCCAGTAGTACGACAGGGGCGGACACTGAAGCTTTCTTT
TRBJ1-5	TRBD1	NA	TRBV2	CASSEARGPGNQPQHF	TGTGCCAGCAGTGAAGCTAGGGGGCCAGGCAATCAGCCCCAGCATTTT
TRBJ2-3	TRBD2	NA	TRBV28	CASRVGTSGRVDTQYF	TGTGCCAGCAGAGTCGGGACTAGCGGGCGGGTAGATACGCAGTATTTT
TRBJ1-1	TRBD1	NA	TRBV29-1	CSASTGTGVATEAFF	TGCAGCGCCTCGACCGGGACAGGGGTCGCCACTGAAGCTTTCTTT
TRBJ2-3	TRBD2	few	TRBV25-1	CASSAHGVAGGPGTQYF	TGTGCCAGCAGTGCCCATGGGGTAGCGGGAGGGCCTGGTACGCAGTATTTT
TRBJ1-1	NA	NA	TRBV6-5	CASTLRGRNTEAFF	TGTGCCAGCACTCTGCGGGGGCGGAACACTGAAGCTTTCTTT
TRBJ1-1	TRBD1	NA	TRBV18	CASTQGQGPNTEAFF	TGTGCCAGCACCCAAGGACAGGGACCGAACACTGAAGCTTTCTTT
TRBJ2-3	TRBD2	NA	TRBV6-4	CASSELHSGVPDTQYF	TGTGCCAGCAGTGAGCTTCATAGCGGGGTCCCAGATACGCAGTATTTT
TRBJ1-2	NA	once	TRBV7-8	CASSLDQDLGYTF	TGTGCCAGCAGCTTAGACCAGGATCTTGGCTACACCTTC
TRBJ1-1	NA	NA	TRBV4-2	CASSQDRRSEAFF	TGTGCCAGCAGCCAAGACCGGAGGTCTGAAGCTTTCTTT
TRBJ2-7	TRBD1	NA	TRBV27	CASSNKQGAYEQYF	TGTGCCAGCAGTAATAAACAGGGGGCCTACGAGCAGTACTTC
TRBJ2-2	TRBD1	few	TRBV28	CASIKAQGITGELFF	TGTGCCAGCATAAAGGCACAGGGGATCACCGGGGAGCTGTTTTTT
TRBJ2-5	NA	few	TRBV5-1	CASSLAGETQYF	TGCGCCAGCAGCTTGGCCGGAGAGACCCAGTACTTC
TRBJ2-5	NA	NA	TRBV5-1	CASSLVRGGGETQYF	TGCGCCAGCAGCTTGGTTCGGGGAGGGGGAGAGACCCAGTACTTC
TRBJ1-5	TRBD1	NA	TRBV5-4	CASSSGQDQPQHF	TGTGCCAGCAGCTCCGGACAGGATCAGCCCCAGCATTTT
TRBJ1-2	NA	NA	TRBV27	CASSLRARRGGNYGYTF	TGTGCCAGCAGTTTAAGAGCCCGTCGGGGTGGGAACTATGGCTACACCTTC
TRBJ1-4	NA	NA	TRBV6-1	CASSGTKWEKLFF	TGTGCCAGCAGTGGCACAAAGTGGGAAAAACTGTTTTTT
TRBJ1-5	NA	once	TRBV30	CAWSYQPQHF	TGTGCCTGGTCCTATCAGCCCCAGCATTTT
TRBJ1-1	NA	NA	TRBV7-6	CASSLRAAFNTEAFF	TGTGCCAGCAGCTTGCGGGCAGCCTTCAACACTGAAGCTTTCTTT
TRBJ2-7	TRBD1	NA	TRBV29-1	CSVGLGTGSEQYF	TGCAGCGTTGGGCTAGGGACAGGCAGCGAGCAGTACTTC
TRBJ2-7	TRBD1	NA	TRBV6-5	CASGDRGYEQYF	TGTGCCAGCGGGGACAGGGGCTACGAGCAGTACTTC
TRBJ2-7	TRBD1	NA	TRBV6-6	CASSYSKGQRSYEQYF	TGTGCCAGCAGTTACTCGAAGGGACAGCGCTCCTACGAGCAGTACTTC
TRBJ1-2	TRBD1	NA	TRBV28	CASSSGDRGGYTF	TGTGCCAGCAGTTCTGGGGACAGGGGCGGCTACACCTTC
TRBJ1-1	TRBD1	once	TRBV7-9	CASSNYGTGVTEAFF	TGTGCCAGCAGCAATTACGGGACAGGGGTCACTGAAGCTTTCTTT
TRBJ1-2	NA	few	TRBV5-1	CASSPEQGSRGYTF	TGCGCCAGCAGCCCCGAACAGGGTTCGCGAGGCTACACCTTC
TRBJ2-5	NA	NA	TRBV9	CASSVVPGETQYF	TGTGCCAGCAGCGTAGTCCCGGGGGAGACCCAGTACTTC
TRBJ1-1	NA	few	TRBV7-2	CASSLGITGPNTEAFF	TGTGCCAGCAGCTTAGGGATTACAGGGCCGAACACTGAAGCTTTCTTT
TRBJ2-5	TRBD1	NA	TRBV30	CAWSVPTGRRLGETQYF	TGTGCCTGGAGTGTACCGACAGGGCGGAGGTTGGGCGAGACCCAGTACTTC
TRBJ2-3	TRBD2	once	TRBV7-8	CASSLRRGGLTDTQYF	TGTGCCAGCAGCTTAAGACGCGGGGGGCTCACAGATACGCAGTATTTT
TRBJ2-7	NA	NA	TRBV5-6	CASSPRYLAWEQYF	TGTGCCAGCAGCCCCCGGTACCTAGCGTGGGAGCAGTACTTC
TRBJ1-2	NA	NA	TRBV6-5	CASSYSAPGYGYTF	TGTGCCAGCAGTTACTCGGCACCTGGCTATGGCTACACCTTC